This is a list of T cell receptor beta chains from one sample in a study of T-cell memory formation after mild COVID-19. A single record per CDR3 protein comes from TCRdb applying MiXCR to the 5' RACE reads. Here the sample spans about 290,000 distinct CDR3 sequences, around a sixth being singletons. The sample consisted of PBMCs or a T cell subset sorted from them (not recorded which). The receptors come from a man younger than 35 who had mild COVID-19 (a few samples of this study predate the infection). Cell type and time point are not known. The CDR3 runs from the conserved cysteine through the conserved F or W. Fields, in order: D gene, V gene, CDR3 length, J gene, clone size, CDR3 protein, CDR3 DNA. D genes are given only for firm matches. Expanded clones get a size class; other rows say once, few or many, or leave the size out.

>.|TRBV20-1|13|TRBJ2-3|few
CSAHLRTVGTQYF
TGCAGTGCTCACTTACGGACAGTCGGTACGCAGTATTTT
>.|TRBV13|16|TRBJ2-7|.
CASSSTVESRAYEQYF
TGTGCCAGCAGCTCCACAGTGGAGAGTAGAGCCTACGAGCAGTACTTC
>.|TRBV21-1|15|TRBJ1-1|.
CASSLQGAQDTEAFF
TGTGCCAGCAGCCTACAGGGGGCGCAGGACACTGAAGCTTTCTTT
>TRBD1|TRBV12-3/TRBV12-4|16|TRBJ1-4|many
CASSLHRGGIAEKLFF
TGTGCCAGCAGTCTACACAGGGGAGGCATAGCTGAAAAACTGTTTTTT
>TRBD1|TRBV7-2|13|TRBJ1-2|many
CASSFDRDYGYTF
TGTGCCAGCAGCTTTGACAGGGACTATGGCTACACCTTC
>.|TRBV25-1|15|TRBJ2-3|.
CASSEGTYSTDTQYF
TGTGCCAGCAGTGAAGGGACTTATTCTACAGATACGCAGTATTTT
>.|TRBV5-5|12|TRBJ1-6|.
CASSFGIGPLHF
TGTGCCAGCAGCTTCGGGATCGGACCCCTCCACTTT
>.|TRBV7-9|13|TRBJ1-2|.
CASTLGAGVGYTF
TGTGCCAGCACCCTAGGGGCAGGGGTTGGCTACACCTTC
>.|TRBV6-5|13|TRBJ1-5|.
CASSKGAYQPQHF
TGTGCCAGCAGTAAAGGGGCCTATCAGCCCCAGCATTTT
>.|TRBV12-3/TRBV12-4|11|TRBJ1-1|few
CASWFADEAFF
TGTGCCAGCTGGTTCGCGGATGAAGCTTTCTTT
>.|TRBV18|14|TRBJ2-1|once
CASSPPSVNNEQFF
TGTGCCAGCTCCCCACCCTCGGTTAACAATGAGCAGTTCTTC
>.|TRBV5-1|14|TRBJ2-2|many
CASSLRDNTGELFF
TGCGCCAGCAGCTTGAGGGATAACACCGGGGAGCTGTTTTTT
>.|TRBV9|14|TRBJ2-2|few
CASNPLGDTGELFF
TGTGCCAGCAACCCCCTTGGGGACACCGGGGAGCTGTTTTTT
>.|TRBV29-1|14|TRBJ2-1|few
CSYLWGRILQIQFF
TGCAGCTATTTGTGGGGCAGGATCCTACAAATCCAGTTCTTC
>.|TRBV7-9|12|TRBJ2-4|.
CASSPIRHIQYF
TGTGCCAGCAGCCCCATCCGGCACATTCAGTACTTC
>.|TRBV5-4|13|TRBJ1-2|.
CASSFGINYGYTF
TGTGCCAGCAGTTTCGGGATTAACTATGGCTACACCTTC
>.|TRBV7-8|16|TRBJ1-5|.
CASSLEGRGLNQPQHF
TGTGCCAGCAGCTTGGAGGGAAGGGGACTCAATCAGCCCCAGCATTTT
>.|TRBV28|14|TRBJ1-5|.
CASSLETANQPQHF
TGTGCCAGCAGTCTGGAGACAGCCAATCAGCCCCAGCATTTT
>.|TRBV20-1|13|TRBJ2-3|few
CSASTIGTDTQYF
TGCAGTGCTAGTACGATCGGCACAGATACGCAGTATTTT